This entry lists 7 T cell receptor beta chains sequenced from one sample in a study of T cells after yellow fever vaccination. MiXCR was run by TCRdb on the 5' RACE reads, yielding one entry per CDR3 protein. Of about 330,000 distinct CDR3 sequences in the sample, over 3.5% are singletons; the top ten hold 20% to 25%. The sequenced sample was PBMCs, obtained 5 days after the yellow fever booster vaccination. The receptors here all came from a man aged 18 to 30 who received the YFV17D yellow fever vaccine.

In its sample, this clonotype was seen many times. The chain joins TRBV5-6 to TRBJ1-4, with D perhaps TRBD1 (5 bases). The CDR3 covers 13 residues. V lost 4 bases, J lost 8 bases, and 12 bases lay in between. Per germline, CDR1 SGHDT and CDR2 YYEEEE. The CDR3 here is CASSAGRGEKLFF. In nucleotides, the CDR3 is TGTGCCAGCAGCGCGGGTAGGGGAGAAAAACTGTTTTTT.

The sample holds a few counts of this clonotype. V and J are TRBV5-1 and TRBJ1-4; perhaps TRBD1 as D (6 bases). The length of the CDR3 is 15 residues. Germline CDR1 reads SGHRS; CDR2 reads YFSETQ. Trimming pared 4 bases from V and 5 bases from J, leaving 15 bases between. The CDR3 sequence: CASSLGWGPNEKLFF. DNA of the CDR3: TGCGCCAGCAGCCTCGGCTGGGGGCCAAATGAAAAACTGTTTTTT.

The gene calls are TRBV28 and TRBJ2-5; D unclear. Germline lookup yields CDR1 MDHEN and CDR2 SYDVKM. The V gene lost 8 bases and the J gene lost 2 bases, with 21 bases spanning the gap. CDR3 size: 16 residues. The CDR3 DNA reads as TGTGCCAGCGCGATCGGGTTCGGATCGGAACAAGAGACCCAGTACTTC. Its translation is CASAIGFGSEQETQYF.

This clonotype showed up many times. The V gene is TRBV18, the J gene TRBJ1-3; D is unclear. Germline lookup yields CDR1 KGHSH and CDR2 LQKENI. The CDR3 consists of 17 residues. V lost 3 bases and J lost 0, with 15 bases in between. Here the CDR3 reads CASSPFPGESSGNTIYF. The CDR3 nucleotides read TGTGCCAGCTCACCTTTCCCGGGAGAATCCTCTGGAAACACCATATATTTT.

Here the CDR3 DNA reads TGTGCCAGCAGCCAAGTGGGAGAGCCCCAGCATTTT. It is translated as CASSQVGEPQHF. J is TRBJ1-5 and V is TRBV4-2; no clear D gene. Germline values: CDR1 LGHNA, CDR2 YNFKEQ. The CDR3 runs to 12 residues. V was cut by 1 base and J by 8 bases, with 6 bases left in between.

This chain connects TRBV5-1 to TRBJ2-3, with D perhaps matching TRBD2 (6 bases). This CDR3 has 16 residues. Germline-derived CDR1 and CDR2 are SGHRS and YFSETQ. V dropped 4 bases and J dropped 6 bases, with 21 bases sitting between them. The CDR3 DNA reads as TGCGCCAGCAGCCCGCGGGGCCCTATCGTTAAGGATACGCAGTATTTT. Translation gives CASSPRGPIVKDTQYF.

The chain is built from TRBV7-9 and TRBJ1-1; TRBD1 agrees at 8 bases. The CDR3 consists of 14 residues. V was clipped by 4 bases and J by 4 bases; unmatched bases: 5. The V gene's germline CDR1 is SEHNR and CDR2 FQNEAQ (reference sequence). CDR3 nucleotide sequence: TGTGCCAGCAGCTCCTGGACAGGGCCCACTGAAGCTTTCTTT. Protein: CASSSWTGPTEAFF.